The 5 T cell receptor beta chains given below trace back to one sample, sequenced in a study of type 1 and type 2 diabetes patients. The PCR template was genomic DNA. The TCR beta CDR3 region was amplified using 30 forward and 13 reverse primers. Using its own MiXCR run on the multiplex PCR reads, TCRdb lists one record per CDR3 protein. The sample includes about 250,000 distinct CDR3 sequences, around 47% of them seen just once. Sample: peripheral blood mononuclear cells (PBMCs). The receptors originated from a man aged 18 to 35 with type 2 diabetes.

The count of this clonotype is one. The chain's CDR3 is CASESRISLYEQYF. In nucleotides, the CDR3 is TGTGCCAGCGAATCAAGGATCTCCCTCTACGAGCAGTACTTC. The chain employs TRBV28 and TRBJ2-7; no definite D call. CDR1 and CDR2 from the germline V gene are MDHEN and SYDVKM. The CDR3 is 14 amino acids. V was clipped by 8 bases and J by 3 bases, with 17 bases between them.

Concerning this clonotype: The junction does not match germline at one end; this may be a read error. The chain combines TRBV11-3 with TRBJ2-1, with D unclear. CDR3 length: 13 amino acids. The germline gives CDR1 SGHNT, CDR2 YENEEA. Written as DNA, the CDR3 is TGTGCCAGCAGCGCAAACCCTCGCAATGAGCAATTCTTC. Translating gives CASSANPRNEQFF.

This clonotype was observed a few times. Its ends do not fully match the called genes, so a read error is possible. The chain recombines TRBV7-6 with TRBJ1-4; D possibly corresponds to TRBD1 (5 bases). Germline CDR1 reads SGHVS; CDR2 reads FNYEAQ. This CDR3 has 13 amino acids. As DNA, the CDR3 is TGTGCCAGCAGCATGGTGGGGGAAAAGAACATGATTTTT. Translation gives CASSMVGEKNMIF.

At least ten counts were recorded for this clonotype. The genes are TRBV7-2 and TRBJ1-2; D may be TRBD1 (5 bases). Germline V gives CDR1 SGHTA, CDR2 FQGNSA. The CDR3 sequence is 14 residues long. The germline V and J ends were trimmed by 1 base and 4 bases, with 10 bases remaining between them. Here the CDR3 reads CASSLDRFVYGYTF. For the CDR3, the DNA is TGTGCCAGCAGCTTAGACAGGTTCGTCTATGGCTACACCTTC.

The chain couples TRBV6-1 to TRBJ1-4; unclear D gene. The V end was cut by 7 bases, the J end by 4 bases, with 13 bases between. The CDR3 contains 14 residues. Germline V gene lookup returns CDR1 MNHNS and CDR2 SASEGT. CDR3 protein: CASTNGNFNEKLFF. For the CDR3, the DNA is TGTGCCAGCACAAACGGGAACTTTAATGAAAAACTGTTTTTT.